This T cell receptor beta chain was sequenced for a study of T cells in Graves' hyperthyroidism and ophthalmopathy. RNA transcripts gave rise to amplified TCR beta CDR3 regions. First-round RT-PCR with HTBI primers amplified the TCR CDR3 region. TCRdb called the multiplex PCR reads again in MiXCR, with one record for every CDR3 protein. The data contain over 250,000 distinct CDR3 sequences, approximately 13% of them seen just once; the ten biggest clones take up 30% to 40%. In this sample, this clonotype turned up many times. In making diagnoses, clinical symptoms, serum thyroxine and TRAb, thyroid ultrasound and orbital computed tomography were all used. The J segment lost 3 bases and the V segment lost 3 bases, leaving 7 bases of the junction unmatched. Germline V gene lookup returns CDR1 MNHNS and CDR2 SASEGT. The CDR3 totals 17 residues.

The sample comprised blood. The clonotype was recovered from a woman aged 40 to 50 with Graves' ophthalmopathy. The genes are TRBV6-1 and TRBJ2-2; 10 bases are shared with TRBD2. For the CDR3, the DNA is TGTGCCAGCAGTGAGGTTAGCGGGAGGCTATACACCGGGGAGCTGTTTTTT. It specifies CASSEVSGRLYTGELFF.